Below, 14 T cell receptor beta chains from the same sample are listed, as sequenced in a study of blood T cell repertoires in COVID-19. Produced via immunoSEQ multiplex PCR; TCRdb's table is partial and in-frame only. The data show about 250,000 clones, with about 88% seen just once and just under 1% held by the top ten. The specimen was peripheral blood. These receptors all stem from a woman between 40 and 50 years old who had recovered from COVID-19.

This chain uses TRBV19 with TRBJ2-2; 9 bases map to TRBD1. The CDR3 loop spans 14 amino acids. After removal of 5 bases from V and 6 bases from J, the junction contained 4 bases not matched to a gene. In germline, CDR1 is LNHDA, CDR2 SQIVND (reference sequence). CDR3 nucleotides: TGTGCCAGTAGTCCAGACAGGGGGGCCGGGGAGCTGTTTTTT. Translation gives CASSPDRGAGELFF.

The CDR3 region is CASSSGQTDTQYF. CDR3 nucleotides: TGTGCCAGCAGCTCGGGACAGACAGATACGCAGTATTTT. The rearrangement uses TRBV7-2 and TRBJ2-3; 7 bases agree with TRBD1. The CDR3 has 13 amino acids. V dropped 4 bases and J dropped 3; count of bases not matched to a gene: 1. Germline V gene data show CDR1 as SGHTA and CDR2 as FQGNSA.

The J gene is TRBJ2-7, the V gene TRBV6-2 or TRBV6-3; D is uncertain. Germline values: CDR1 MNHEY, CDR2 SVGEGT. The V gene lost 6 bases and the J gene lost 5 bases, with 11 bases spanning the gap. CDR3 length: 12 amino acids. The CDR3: CASSDSLDEQYF. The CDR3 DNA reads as TGTGCCAGCAGCGACTCCCTCGACGAGCAGTACTTC.

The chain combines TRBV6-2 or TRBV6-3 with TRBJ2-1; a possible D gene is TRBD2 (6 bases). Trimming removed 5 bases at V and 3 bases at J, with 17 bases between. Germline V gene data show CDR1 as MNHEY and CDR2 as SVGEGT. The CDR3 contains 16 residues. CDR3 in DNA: TGTGCCAGCAGTCCCCGGGGTAGCGGTAACTACAATGAGCAGTTCTTC. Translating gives CASSPRGSGNYNEQFF.

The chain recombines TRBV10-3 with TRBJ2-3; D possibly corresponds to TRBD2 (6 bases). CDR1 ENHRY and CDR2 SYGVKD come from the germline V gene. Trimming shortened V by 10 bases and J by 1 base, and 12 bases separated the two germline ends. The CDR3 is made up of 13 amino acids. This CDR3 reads CASKAGGTDTQYF. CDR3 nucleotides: TGTGCCAGCAAAGCGGGCGGCACAGATACGCAGTATTTT.

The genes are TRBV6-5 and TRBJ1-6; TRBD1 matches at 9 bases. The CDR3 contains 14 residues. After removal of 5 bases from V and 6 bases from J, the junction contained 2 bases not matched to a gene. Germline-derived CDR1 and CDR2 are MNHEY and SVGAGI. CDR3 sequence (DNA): TGTGCCAGCAGTAGACAGGGGGGTAATTCACCCCTCCACTTT. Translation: CASSRQGGNSPLHF.

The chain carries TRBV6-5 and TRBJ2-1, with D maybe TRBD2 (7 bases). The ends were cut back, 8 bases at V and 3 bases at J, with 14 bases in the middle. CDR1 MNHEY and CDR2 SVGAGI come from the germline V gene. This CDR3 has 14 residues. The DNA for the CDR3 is TGTGCCAGCGGGGGGCGGGAGATCTACAATGAGCAGTTCTTC. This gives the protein CASGGREIYNEQFF.

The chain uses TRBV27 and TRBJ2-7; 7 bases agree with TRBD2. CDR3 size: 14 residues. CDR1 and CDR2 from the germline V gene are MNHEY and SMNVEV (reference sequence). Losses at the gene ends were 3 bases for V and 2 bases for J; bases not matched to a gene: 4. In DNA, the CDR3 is TGTGCCAGCAGTTTCGGAGGGACTACCTACGAGCAGTACTTC. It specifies CASSFGGTTYEQYF.

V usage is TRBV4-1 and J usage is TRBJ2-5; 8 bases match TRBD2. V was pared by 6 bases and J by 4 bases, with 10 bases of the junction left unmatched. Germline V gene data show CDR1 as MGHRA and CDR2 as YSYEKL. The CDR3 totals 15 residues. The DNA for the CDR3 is TGCGCCAGCAGGGGATCTGGCGGGAGGCCAGAGACCCAGTACTTC. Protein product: CASRGSGGRPETQYF.

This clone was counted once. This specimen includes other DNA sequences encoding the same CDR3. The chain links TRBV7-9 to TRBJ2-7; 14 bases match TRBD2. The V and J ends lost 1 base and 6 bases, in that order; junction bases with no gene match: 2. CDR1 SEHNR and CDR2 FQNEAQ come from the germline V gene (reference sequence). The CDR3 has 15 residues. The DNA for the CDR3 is TGTGCCAGCAGCTTAGAGGGACTAGCGGGAGCCGAGCAGTACTTC. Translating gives CASSLEGLAGAEQYF.

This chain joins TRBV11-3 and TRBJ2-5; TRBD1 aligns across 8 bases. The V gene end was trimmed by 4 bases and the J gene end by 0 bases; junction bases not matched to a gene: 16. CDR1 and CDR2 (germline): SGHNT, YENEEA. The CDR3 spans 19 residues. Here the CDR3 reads CASSSGGPGGWVYQETQYF. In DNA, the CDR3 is TGTGCCAGCAGCTCCGGGGGTCCAGGGGGCTGGGTGTACCAAGAGACCCAGTACTTC. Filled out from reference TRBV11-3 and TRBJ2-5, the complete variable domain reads EAGVVQSPRYKIIEKKQPVAFWCNPISGHNTLYWYLQNLGQGPELLIRYENEEAVDDSQLPKDRFSAERLKGVDSTLKIQPAELGDSAVYLCASSSGGPGGWVYQETQYFGPGTRLLVL.

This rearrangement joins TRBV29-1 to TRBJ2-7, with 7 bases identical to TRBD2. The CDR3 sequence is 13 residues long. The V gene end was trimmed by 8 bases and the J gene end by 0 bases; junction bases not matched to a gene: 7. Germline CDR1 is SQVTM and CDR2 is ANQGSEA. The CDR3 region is CSTGGDGSYEQYF. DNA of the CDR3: TGCAGCACTGGGGGGGACGGCTCCTACGAGCAGTACTTC.

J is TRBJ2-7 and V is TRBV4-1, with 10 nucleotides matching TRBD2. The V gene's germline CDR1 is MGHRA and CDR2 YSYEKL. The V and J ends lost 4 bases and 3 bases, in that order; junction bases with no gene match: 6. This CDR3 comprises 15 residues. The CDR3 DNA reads TGCGCCAGCAGCCCGCTCTGGACTAGCGGCTACGAGCAGTACTTC. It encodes CASSPLWTSGYEQYF.

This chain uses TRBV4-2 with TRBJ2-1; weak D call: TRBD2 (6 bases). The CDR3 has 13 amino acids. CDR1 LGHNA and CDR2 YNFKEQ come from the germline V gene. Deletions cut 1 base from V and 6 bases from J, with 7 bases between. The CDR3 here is CASSQGRGNEQFF. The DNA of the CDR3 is TGTGCCAGCAGCCAAGGGAGGGGCAATGAGCAGTTCTTC.